Below, 19 T cell receptor beta chains from the same sample are listed, as sequenced in a study of Ad26.COV2.S vaccination and SARS-CoV-2 variants. Treatment indicated: roughly 18 received Ad26.COV2.S at low or high dose, single or two shots; 5 received placebo; per-sample allocation not given. Following the first vaccine or placebo injection, samples were taken on day 63. The protocol was immunoSEQ multiplex PCR, while the TCRdb copy is restricted to in-frame clones and leaves out a portion. The sample lists 400,000 to 450,000 clones, 80% to 95% seen once, with about 12% in the top ten. The sample consisted of peripheral blood, taken in a trial of Ad26.COV2.S vaccine versus placebo. These receptor sequences come from a person between 18 and 59 years old who received the Ad26.COV2.S COVID-19 vaccine or a placebo.

V usage is TRBV12-3 or TRBV12-4 and J usage is TRBJ2-5, with D unclear. With 7 bases removed from V and 2 bases from J, the gap between germline ends came to 5 bases. This CDR3 spans 11 amino acids. CDR3 in amino acids: CASKEQETQYF. DNA for the CDR3: TGTGCCAGCAAGGAGCAAGAGACCCAGTACTTC.

This chain uses TRBV7-3 with TRBJ2-5; D perhaps matches TRBD1 (5 bases). The V and J ends lost 7 bases and 5 bases respectively, with 14 bases between them. The CDR3 runs to 13 residues. In germline, CDR1 is SGHTA, CDR2 FQGTGA. CDR3 coding DNA: TGTGCCAGCACCCAACAGCCAGGGGAGACCCAGTACTTC. It translates to CASTQQPGETQYF.

The V call is TRBV10-3, the J call TRBJ2-7, with 10 bases lining up with TRBD1. CDR3 length: 13 amino acids. Germline loops: CDR1 ENHRY, CDR2 SYGVKD. Losses at the gene ends were 11 bases for V and 3 bases for J; bases not matched to a gene: 7. The CDR3 region has the DNA TGTGCCGTGAGGGGGGACAGGGGCTACGAGCAGTACTTC. Its protein product is CAVRGDRGYEQYF.

This clone showed up just once. The CDR3 spells CASSPPRGQSRAFF. CDR3 bases: TGTGCCAGCTCACCACCGAGGGGACAGTCGAGAGCTTTCTTT. The chain links TRBV18 to TRBJ1-1; 7 bases fit TRBD1. The CDR3 extends over 14 amino acids. Germline trimming cut 0 bases from V and 10 bases from J; bases unmatched to any gene: 8. The V gene's germline CDR1 is KGHSH and CDR2 LQKENI.

The rearrangement uses TRBV5-1 and TRBJ2-3; TRBD2 matches at 16 bases. The V segment lost 1 base and the J segment 6 bases; nucleotides outside the gene matches: 8. CDR3 length: 18 amino acids. Per the germline V gene, CDR1 is SGHRS and CDR2 is YFSETQ. The CDR3 bases are TGCGCCAGCAGCTTGTCCCCCGGGACTAGCGGGAGGGCGGATACGCAGTATTTT. Translated, it gives CASSLSPGTSGRADTQYF.

J is TRBJ2-7 and V is TRBV28, with TRBD2 identical over 9 bases. V dropped 1 base and J dropped 5; count of bases not matched to a gene: 9. This CDR3 comprises 16 residues. Germline V CDR1 and CDR2: MDHEN, SYDVKM. CDR3 protein: CASSLYQSGGSDEQYF. For the CDR3, the DNA is TGTGCCAGCAGTTTATACCAAAGCGGGGGGTCCGACGAGCAGTACTTC.

The chain recombines TRBV2 with TRBJ1-2, with a tentative D call TRBD1 (6 bases). V was shortened by 7 bases and J by 2 bases, with 23 bases between the two germline ends. The CDR3 consists of 17 residues. The germline V gene has CDR1 SNHLY and CDR2 FYNNEI. CDR3 region: CASTPARGGGQNYGYTF. In DNA form, the CDR3 reads TGTGCCAGCACCCCCGCTCGGGGGGGCGGGCAAAACTATGGCTACACCTTC.

CDR3 DNA: TGTGCCAGCAGCCAAGATTCTATGGCGGGAGCGCAGTACTTC. This encodes CASSQDSMAGAQYF. The V and J genes are TRBV3-1 (or the pseudogene TRBV3-2) and TRBJ2-7; TRBD2 matches at 7 bases. V lost 0 bases to trimming and J lost 9 bases; unmatched junction nucleotides: 8. This CDR3 is built from 14 residues. Germline V gives CDR1 LGHDT, CDR2 YNNKEL (reference sequence).

J is TRBJ1-2 and V is TRBV27; D perhaps matches TRBD1 (6 bases). The CDR3 loop spans 13 amino acids. Germline CDR1 MNHEY, CDR2 SMNVEV (reference sequence). V was pared by 5 bases and J by 3 bases, with 10 bases between. The CDR3 loop is CASSAQGHYGYTF. The CDR3 coding sequence is TGTGCCAGCAGTGCACAGGGACACTATGGCTACACCTTC.

This sequence joins TRBV10-3 and TRBJ1-2; the D gene is possibly TRBD1 (5 bases). This CDR3 comprises 15 residues. Germline V gives CDR1 ENHRY, CDR2 SYGVKD. Trimming removed 0 bases at V and 4 bases at J, with 12 bases between. CDR3 DNA: TGTGCCATCAGTGAGTCAAGGGGCCTCAGCTATGGCTACACCTTC. It specifies CAISESRGLSYGYTF.

The chain employs TRBV7-2 and TRBJ1-2, with D maybe TRBD1 (5 bases). CDR3 length: 14 amino acids. CDR1 and CDR2 (germline): SGHTA, FQGNSA. V lost 8 bases and J 0 bases, leaving 13 bases between the germline ends. The CDR3 coding sequence is TGTGCCAGCTACGCCGGGGGGACTAACTATGGCTACACCTTC. It translates to CASYAGGTNYGYTF.

V and J are TRBV9 and TRBJ2-2; 13 nucleotides align to TRBD2. CDR1 is SGDLS, CDR2 YYNGEE, per germline. This CDR3 is built from 20 residues. Trimming at V came to 3 bases and at J to 0 bases, leaving 11 bases not matched to a gene. The CDR3 region is CASSARLGTSGVANTGELFF. The CDR3, as DNA: TGTGCCAGCAGCGCGCGCCTAGGGACTAGCGGGGTGGCGAACACCGGGGAGCTGTTTTTT.

The rearrangement links TRBV7-9 to TRBJ2-1; possible D gene TRBD2, 5 bases. The CDR3 loop spans 16 amino acids. Germline loops: CDR1 SEHNR, CDR2 FQNEAQ (reference sequence). The germline V and J ends were trimmed by 3 bases and 7 bases, with 19 bases remaining between them. CDR3: CASSLAGSLRKNEQFF. In DNA form, the CDR3 reads TGTGCCAGCAGCTTGGCTGGGAGCTTGAGGAAGAATGAGCAGTTCTTC.

This sequence joins TRBV19 and TRBJ2-7, with TRBD1 matching 9 bases. Trimming took 2 bases from V and 1 from J; bases not matched to a gene: 6. The V gene's germline CDR1 is LNHDA and CDR2 SQIVND (reference sequence). This CDR3 contains 16 residues. The CDR3 loop is CASSIRGTGPSYEQYF. DNA for the CDR3: TGTGCCAGTAGTATACGTGGGACAGGGCCTTCCTACGAGCAGTACTTC. Filled out from reference TRBV19 and TRBJ2-7, the complete variable domain reads DGGITQSPKYLFRKEGQNVTLSCEQNLNHDAMYWYRQDPGQGLRLIYYSQIVNDFQKGDIAEGYSVSREKKESFPLTVTSAQKNPTAFYLCASSIRGTGPSYEQYFGPGTRLTVT.

The gene calls are TRBV9 and TRBJ2-3, with 8 bases that match TRBD2. Trimming took 0 bases from V and 2 from J; bases not matched to a gene: 14. The CDR3 has 19 amino acids. Per the germline V gene, CDR1 is SGDLS and CDR2 is YYNGEE. In nucleotides, the CDR3 is TGTGCCAGCAGCGTAGGTGGAGTGGCTAGCGGGTTTTACACAGATACGCAGTATTTT. It translates to CASSVGGVASGFYTDTQYF.

CDR3 loop: CASSFTGETEAFF. The CDR3 region has the DNA TGTGCCAGCAGTTTTACAGGGGAAACTGAAGCTTTCTTT. The J gene is TRBJ1-1, the V gene TRBV6-5, with 7 positions matching TRBD1. After removal of 4 bases from V and 5 bases from J, the junction contained 4 bases not matched to a gene. The germline V gene has CDR1 MNHEY and CDR2 SVGAGI. This CDR3 is built from 13 residues.

The V and J genes are TRBV2 and TRBJ2-5; D call uncertain. Trimming pared 6 bases from V and 5 bases from J, leaving 13 bases between. CDR3 size: 13 residues. The germline CDR1 and CDR2 sequences are SNHLY and FYNNEI. CDR3 nucleotide sequence: TGTGCCAGCAGCGATCTAGGTCGGGAGACCCAGTACTTC. Its protein product is CASSDLGRETQYF.

The J gene is TRBJ2-1, the V gene TRBV6-2 or TRBV6-3; TRBD2 agrees at 14 bases. The CDR3 has 16 residues. The V segment lost 5 bases and the J segment 7 bases; nucleotides outside the gene matches: 7. Germline CDR1 MNHEY, CDR2 SVGEGT. CDR3 residues: CASSTFRTSGGNEQFF. The CDR3 bases are TGTGCCAGCAGTACGTTCAGGACTAGCGGGGGGAATGAGCAGTTCTTC.

A single count supports this clone. CDR3 sequence (DNA): TGTGCCAGCAGTTACTCTGGGCAGGGGAGGCTGTTTTTT. It yields the protein CASSYSGQGRLFF. The V gene is TRBV6-5, the J gene TRBJ2-2, with a tentative D call TRBD1 (6 bases). Trimming removed 0 bases at V and 13 bases at J, with 12 bases between. Looked up from germline, CDR1 is MNHEY and CDR2 is SVGAGI. There are 13 residues in the CDR3.